In its sample, the clone carrying this TCR beta chain is medium-sized. The source of the sample is a study of immune characterization of retroperitoneal liposarcoma. The CDR3 has 11 amino acids. V lost 6 bases and J 10 bases, leaving 10 bases between the germline ends. The germline gives CDR1 MNHNS, CDR2 SASEGT. TCRdb independently ran MiXCR on the PCR reads; one entry per CDR3 protein. The table includes around 10,000 distinct CDR3 sequences, over 45% detected once. The gene calls are TRBV6-1 and TRBJ2-1; possible D gene TRBD1, 5 bases. What was sequenced was tumor tissue. This receptor was taken from a female donor with retroperitoneal liposarcoma. The CDR3 DNA reads TGTGCCAGCAGCACATGGGGCGAGCAGTTCTTC. Amino acids: CASSTWGEQFF.